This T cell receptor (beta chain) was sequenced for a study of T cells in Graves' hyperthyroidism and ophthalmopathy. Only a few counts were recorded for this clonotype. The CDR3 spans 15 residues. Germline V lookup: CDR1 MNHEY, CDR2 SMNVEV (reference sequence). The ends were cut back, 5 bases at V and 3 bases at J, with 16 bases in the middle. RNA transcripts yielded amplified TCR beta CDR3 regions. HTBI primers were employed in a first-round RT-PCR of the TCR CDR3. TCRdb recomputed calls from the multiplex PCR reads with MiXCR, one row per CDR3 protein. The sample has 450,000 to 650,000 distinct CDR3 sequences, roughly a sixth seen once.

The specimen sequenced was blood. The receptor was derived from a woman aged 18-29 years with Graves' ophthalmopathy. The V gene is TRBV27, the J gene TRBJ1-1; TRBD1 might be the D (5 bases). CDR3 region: CASSAHGGVDTEAFF. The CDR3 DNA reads TGTGCCAGCAGTGCGCACGGGGGTGTGGACACTGAAGCTTTCTTT.